This passage covers 20 T cell receptor beta chains from one sample sequenced in a study of identical twins. MiXCR was run by TCRdb on the 5' RACE reads, yielding one entry per CDR3 protein. The table records approximately 230,000 distinct CDR3 sequences, over 11% of them present only once. The sample taken for sequencing was memory (CD45RO+) T cells sorted from blood. The receptors shown here come from a woman aged 18-29 years in good health.

Here the CDR3 reads CASGLGSFYEQYF. The CDR3 DNA follows: TGTGCCAGCGGACTAGGGTCCTTTTACGAGCAGTACTTC. V is TRBV2 and J is TRBJ2-7; 7 nucleotides align to TRBD2. The CDR3 extends over 13 amino acids. Trimming removed 8 bases from V and 4 bases from J; junction bases left unmatched: 8. Germline V gene lookup returns CDR1 SNHLY and CDR2 FYNNEI.

This chain's CDR3 is CASSPLSGSTDTQYF. The CDR3 DNA follows: TGTGCCAGCTCACCGCTTAGCGGGAGCACAGATACGCAGTATTTT. This chain uses TRBV18 with TRBJ2-3; TRBD2 aligns across 7 bases. Germline CDR1 reads KGHSH; CDR2 reads LQKENI. The CDR3 is 15 residues long. With 3 bases clipped from V and 0 bases from J, the junction kept 3 bases outside the gene matches.

This rearrangement joins TRBV12-3 or TRBV12-4 to TRBJ2-1, with TRBD2 identical over 9 bases. The CDR3 is 16 residues long. Trimming at V came to 4 bases and at J to 3 bases, leaving 7 bases not matched to a gene. Here the CDR3 reads CASSYCGRAHYNEQFF. CDR3 bases: TGTGCCAGCAGTTACTGCGGGAGGGCCCACTACAATGAGCAGTTCTTC.

The V gene is TRBV27, the J gene TRBJ2-3; 8 positions match TRBD2. With 2 bases clipped from V and 2 bases from J, the junction kept 9 bases outside the gene matches. The germline gives CDR1 MNHEY, CDR2 SMNVEV (reference sequence). CDR3 size: 17 residues. DNA for the CDR3: TGTGCCAGCAGTTTAACCTCCAGCGGGAGCATCACAGATACGCAGTATTTT. It codes for CASSLTSSGSITDTQYF.

This clonotype was picked up many times. The V and J genes are TRBV12-3 or TRBV12-4 and TRBJ2-5; the D call may be TRBD1 or TRBD2 (5 bases each). The CDR3 sequence is 13 residues long. V gave up 6 bases and J gave up 7 bases, with 15 bases separating them. The CDR3 DNA is TGTGCCAGCAGCGCCGGGACCAAGGGGACCCAGTACTTC. Its translation is CASSAGTKGTQYF.

This clonotype was picked up a small number of times. The CDR3 region has the DNA TGTGCCAGTAGTATGGTAGCCCACTACGAGCAGTACTTC. This gives the protein CASSMVAHYEQYF. This chain joins TRBV19 and TRBJ2-7; D not resolved. CDR3 length equals 13 residues. V lost 3 bases and J 3 bases, leaving 9 bases between the germline ends. CDR1 LNHDA and CDR2 SQIVND come from the germline V gene (reference sequence).

The V call is TRBV20-1, the J call TRBJ2-7; D is ambiguous. This CDR3 region has 12 residues. Trimming pared 5 bases from V and 5 bases from J, leaving 13 bases between. Germline assignment: CDR1 DFQATT and CDR2 SNEGSKA (reference sequence). The CDR3 nucleotides are TGCAGTGCTGGGTTTTCCTTTGACGAGCAGTACTTC. Amino acids: CSAGFSFDEQYF.

This clonotype was detected a few times. A single base separates this from a much larger clone, so it may be a read error. The V call is TRBV6-1, the J call TRBJ2-7, with D uncertain. The CDR3 has 10 amino acids. The V and J ends lost 6 bases and 3 bases respectively, with 3 bases between them. Germline V gene lookup returns CDR1 MNHNS and CDR2 SASEGT. The DNA for the CDR3 is TGTGCCAGCAGGAACTACGAGCAGTACTTC. Protein product: CASRNYEQYF.

This clonotype occurred a few times. This CDR3 reads CASSQVSIGQPQHF. The CDR3 region has the DNA TGTGCCAGCAGCCAAGTGTCTATAGGGCAGCCCCAGCATTTT. The chain has TRBV3-1 and TRBJ1-5; D is unresolved. The germline gives CDR1 LGHDT, CDR2 YNNKEL (reference sequence). V was pared by 1 base and J by 7 bases, with 11 bases between. The CDR3 sequence is 14 residues long.

This clonotype came up once. This chain links TRBV24-1 with TRBJ2-5; no clear D gene. The germline CDR1 and CDR2 sequences are KGHDR and SFDVKD. This CDR3 has 13 amino acids. V gave up 3 bases and J gave up 5 bases, with 9 bases separating them. CDR3 protein: CATSDPLLETQYF. CDR3 DNA sequence: TGTGCCACCAGTGATCCTCTCCTGGAGACCCAGTACTTC.

This clonotype was counted between two and nine times. The chain recombines TRBV19 with TRBJ1-1, with TRBD1 matching over 7 bases. The J segment lost 5 bases and the V segment lost 5 bases, leaving 8 bases of the junction unmatched. This CDR3 is built from 14 residues. The germline CDR1 and CDR2 sequences are LNHDA and SQIVND (reference sequence). CDR3: CASSPDRVATEAFF. The CDR3 DNA sequence: TGTGCCAGTAGTCCCGACAGGGTCGCTACTGAAGCTTTCTTT.

The CDR3 DNA reads TGTGCCAGCGGGCCGTGGCGTAAGACCCAGTACTTC. Its translation: CASGPWRKTQYF. This chain joins TRBV7-2 and TRBJ2-5, with no clear D. The germline V gene has CDR1 SGHTA and CDR2 FQGNSA. V was pared by 8 bases and J by 6 bases, with 13 bases between. The CDR3 is 12 residues long.

The chain recombines TRBV5-7 with TRBJ2-7; D perhaps matches TRBD1 (6 bases). TRBV5-7 is an ORF, with its function uncertain. The CDR3 length is 13 residues. The ends were cut back, 0 bases at V and 5 bases at J, with 9 bases in the middle. The CDR3: CASSLDTGNEQYF. The DNA for the CDR3 is TGTGCCAGCAGCTTGGATACAGGGAACGAGCAGTACTTC.

This clonotype was seen only a few times. The rearrangement links TRBV3-1 to TRBJ1-1; 8 bases match TRBD1. Germline CDR1 and CDR2: LGHDT and YNNKEL (reference sequence). Trimming took 4 bases from V and 3 from J; bases not matched to a gene: 7. The CDR3 extends over 15 amino acids. The CDR3 reads CASSRPGGGYTEAFF. CDR3 in DNA: TGTGCCAGCAGCCGCCCAGGGGGCGGCTACACTGAAGCTTTCTTT.

The CDR3 loop reads CASSPGLAGGKLFF. CDR3 nucleotides: TGTGCCAGCAGTCCGGGACTAGCGGGAGGAAAGCTGTTTTTT. The J gene is TRBJ2-2, the V gene TRBV6-2 or TRBV6-3; 15 bases match TRBD2. V was clipped by 5 bases and J by 12 bases; unmatched bases: 4. Germline lookup yields CDR1 MNHEY and CDR2 SVGEGT. The CDR3 totals 14 residues.

The V and J genes are TRBV7-8 and TRBJ2-3, with D unresolved. This CDR3 has 15 amino acids. Trimming took 3 bases from V and 0 from J, leaving 10 bases between them. Germline assignment: CDR1 SGHVS and CDR2 FQNEAQ. In DNA form, the CDR3 reads TGTGCCAGCAGCTTTGGGTATTCTAGCACAGATACGCAGTATTTT. Translation: CASSFGYSSTDTQYF.

This clonotype was observed a handful of times. The chain has TRBV5-5 and TRBJ2-5; TRBD2 matches 10 bases. V lost 1 base and J lost 4; bases outside the gene matches: 4. The CDR3 has 15 amino acids. From germline, CDR1 is SGHKS and CDR2 YYEKEE (reference sequence). The CDR3 spells CASSLSGRAGETQYF. The CDR3 bases are TGTGCCAGCAGCTTGAGCGGGAGGGCCGGAGAGACCCAGTACTTC.

This clonotype occurred a few times. The CDR3 region has the DNA TGTGCCAGCAGTGATCGACAGGGATTGGGCTACACCTTC. It yields the protein CASSDRQGLGYTF. V is TRBV2 and J is TRBJ1-2; TRBD1 agrees at 7 bases. CDR1 and CDR2 from the germline V gene are SNHLY and FYNNEI. This CDR3 region has 13 residues. Trimming cost V 3 bases and J 8 bases; bases outside gene matches: 6.

This clonotype came up many times. V gene TRBV27 combines with J gene TRBJ2-3, with TRBD1 identical over 11 bases. V lost 3 bases and J lost 6; bases outside the gene matches: 20. CDR3 length equals 20 residues. CDR1 MNHEY and CDR2 SMNVEV come from the germline V gene (reference sequence). The CDR3: CASSFSSDRGRTATGDTQYF. The CDR3 DNA reads TGTGCCAGCAGTTTCTCCTCGGACAGGGGGCGGACGGCCACGGGGGATACGCAGTATTTT.

The chain combines TRBV6-1 with TRBJ2-5; no clear D. V was clipped by 2 bases and J by 2 bases, with 6 bases between them. The CDR3 runs 13 residues. Looked up from germline, CDR1 is MNHNS and CDR2 is SASEGT. The CDR3 region has the DNA TGTGCCAGCAGTGAATGGCCGCAAGAGACCCAGTACTTC. As protein: CASSEWPQETQYF.